This T cell receptor beta chain was obtained from a study of OX40 agonist ivuxolimab in advanced cancers. This CDR3 has 13 residues. Germline assignment: CDR1 SGHAT and CDR2 FQNNGV. The data were produced by immunoSEQ multiplex PCR, yet TCRdb's version contains in-frame clones alone and is incomplete. Of around 67,000 clones in the sample, about 90% were seen once. The receptor's source is an adult with an advanced solid tumor such as melanoma, head and neck, liver or kidney cancer. This specimen was CD4+ or CD8+ T cells sorted from blood, taken in a trial of the OX40 agonist ivuxolimab. The chain joins TRBV11-2 to TRBJ2-5; 7 bases map to TRBD1. The DNA end is a closer match to TRBJ2-7, so the J assignment may be wrong. CDR3 DNA sequence: TGTGCCAGCAGCAAGGGACAGAACTACGAGCAGTACTTC. As protein: CASSKGQNYEQYF.